A selection of T cell receptor beta chains follows, all from one sample in a study of T cell repertoires in cytomegalovirus infection. TCRdb itself ran the reads through MiXCR, one entry per CDR3 protein. The sample has roughly 180,000 distinct CDR3 sequences, 28% seen once. The sample was PBMCs. The receptors were gathered from a human donor in good health (CMV status not recorded). Some clones in this sample may be carry-over from other donors' samples. The CDR3 runs from the conserved cysteine through the conserved F or W. The order of the fields is J gene, V gene, clone size, D gene, CDR3 DNA, CDR3 protein. D genes are given only for firm matches. A clone size is listed for some rows: how often the clone was seen (once, few, many), or a class if it is expanded.

>TRBJ1-1|TRBV7-2|few|.
TGTGCCAGCAGCCGGAGCGGTGGGGGAGAGAACACTGAAGCTTTCTTT
CASSRSGGGENTEAFF
>TRBJ2-2|TRBV5-1|.|TRBD1
TGCGCCAGCAGCGCGGGACAGGGAACCGGGGAGCTGTTTTTT
CASSAGQGTGELFF
>TRBJ2-1|TRBV7-2|few|.
TGTGCCAGCAGCTTGGAGGGGGGGCATAATGAGCAGTTCTTC
CASSLEGGHNEQFF
>TRBJ2-2|TRBV5-4|.|.
TGTGCCAGCAGCTTGTCCCTAAGTCCTACGACCGGGGAGCTGTTTTTT
CASSLSLSPTTGELFF
>TRBJ1-5|TRBV6-6|few|.
TGTGCCAGCAGTTTGGGGGTAAGCAGCAATCAGCCCCAGCATTTT
CASSLGVSSNQPQHF
>TRBJ1-4|TRBV7-2|many|.
TGTGCCAGCAGCTTAAGGGCCGGTGAAAAACTGTTTTTT
CASSLRAGEKLFF
>TRBJ1-1|TRBV6-5|.|TRBD1
TGTGCCAGCAGATATCAGGGGGTAGGCACTGAAGCTTTCTTT
CASRYQGVGTEAFF
>TRBJ2-7|TRBV11-2|.|.
TGTGCCAGCAGCCCTCCCGGCAGCCCCAACACCTACGAGCAGTACTTC
CASSPPGSPNTYEQYF
>TRBJ2-6|TRBV7-4|once|.
TGTGCCAGCAGCACGGGACCGCAATACTCTGGGGCCAACGTCCTGACTTTC
CASSTGPQYSGANVLTF
>TRBJ1-1|TRBV12-3/TRBV12-4|.|.
TGTGCCAGCAGTTTCGCCCGAGAAGCTTTCTTT
CASSFAREAFF
>TRBJ2-5|TRBV29-1|.|.
TGCAGCGGGGGTTTCCCCAAAGAGACCCAGTACTTC
CSGGFPKETQYF
>TRBJ2-3|TRBV11-2|.|TRBD1
TGTGCCAGCAGCCCGGGACAGGGAAGCACAGATACGCAGTATTTT
CASSPGQGSTDTQYF
>TRBJ2-1|TRBV7-6|many|.
TGTGCCAGCAGCTTATACAGAGACAATGAGCAGTTCTTC
CASSLYRDNEQFF
>TRBJ2-2|TRBV11-2|.|TRBD1
TGTGCCAGCAGCCCCGGACAGGGAATACGGGCCGGGGAGCTGTTTTTT
CASSPGQGIRAGELFF
>TRBJ2-1|TRBV5-1|.|TRBD1
TGCGCCAGCAGCTCCGGGACAGGGGGCGATGAGCAGTTCTTC
CASSSGTGGDEQFF
>TRBJ2-3|TRBV11-2|.|.
TGTGCCAGCAGCTTACGAGGCGCTGGATTACTCACAGATACGCAGTATTTT
CASSLRGAGLLTDTQYF
>TRBJ1-5|TRBV10-3|.|.
TGTGCCATCAGCGGAGGGGGAAGGGGCAGTCAGCCCCAGCATTTT
CAISGGGRGSQPQHF
>TRBJ2-7|TRBV7-2|few|.
TGTGCCAGCAGTTCCTACAACGAGCGCGAGCAGTACTTC
CASSSYNEREQYF
>TRBJ1-1|TRBV3-1|.|.
TGTGCCAGCAGCCAAGAGGACAGTAACACTGAAGCTTTCTTT
CASSQEDSNTEAFF
>TRBJ1-1|TRBV6-5|.|.
TGTGCCAGCAGTATCGGTTGGACCTCCACGACTGAAGCTTTCTTT
CASSIGWTSTTEAFF
>TRBJ1-2|TRBV12-3/TRBV12-4|many|.
TGTGCCAGCAGTATGCGAGAGAACTATGGCTACACCTTC
CASSMRENYGYTF
>TRBJ1-1|TRBV5-6|.|TRBD1
TGTGCCAGCAGCTGGGGACAGGTTGGGGACACTGAAGCTTTCTTT
CASSWGQVGDTEAFF
>TRBJ1-2|TRBV5-1|.|.
TGCGCCAGCAGCCCCGCCGGGACACAGTATGGCTACACCTTC
CASSPAGTQYGYTF
>TRBJ2-3|TRBV7-2|few|TRBD2
TGTGCCAGCAGCTTTCAGCGGGGGGGTACCGATACGCAGTATTTT
CASSFQRGGTDTQYF
>TRBJ1-4|TRBV7-8|many|.
TGTGCCAGCAGCTTGTACAGAGTAGTTAATGAAAAACTGTTTTTT
CASSLYRVVNEKLFF
>TRBJ2-1|TRBV11-3|few|.
TGTGCCAGCAGCTCCCGGCTAGAGCGAAAAGATGAGCAGTTCTTC
CASSSRLERKDEQFF
>TRBJ1-1|TRBV6-5|few|TRBD1
TGTGCCAGCAGTTACGGACAGGGCGGCTTTGAAGCTTTCTTT
CASSYGQGGFEAFF
>TRBJ1-4|TRBV7-3|.|.
TGTGCCAGCAGCTTAAAGTATAGCGAAAAACTGTTTTTT
CASSLKYSEKLFF
>TRBJ1-1|TRBV6-1|few|.
TGTGCCAGCAGTGAAAAAGGGAACACTGAAGCTTTCTTT
CASSEKGNTEAFF
>TRBJ1-5|TRBV19|few|.
TGTGCCAGTAGTCCCCTGGGAGAAGGGAATCAGCCCCAGCATTTT
CASSPLGEGNQPQHF
>TRBJ2-7|TRBV7-2|.|.
TGTGCCACCAGCCGGGGAGTAGGGTCCGCCTACGAGCAGTACTTC
CATSRGVGSAYEQYF
>TRBJ2-7|TRBV6-5|.|TRBD1
TGTGCCAGCAGTCCGGGACAGCCTTCCTACGAGCAGTACTTC
CASSPGQPSYEQYF
>TRBJ1-2|TRBV5-1|.|.
TGCGCCAGCAGCTTGGAGGGGTCCTATGGCTACACCTTC
CASSLEGSYGYTF
>TRBJ2-7|TRBV5-6|.|.
TGTGCCAGCAGCTTGGCTCCGGTAGGCACGGCCTACGAGCAGTACTTC
CASSLAPVGTAYEQYF
>TRBJ1-2|TRBV14|few|.
TGTGCCAGCAGCCAACCAGGACAGCCCTATGGCTACACCTTC
CASSQPGQPYGYTF
>TRBJ1-2|TRBV7-3|.|TRBD1
TGTGCCAGCAGCAAGACCGGGACAGGGGGAGAAGGCTACACCTTC
CASSKTGTGGEGYTF
>TRBJ1-1|TRBV5-1|.|.
TGCGCCAGCAGCCTGAGGGACGGCGGGGAAGCTTTCTTT
CASSLRDGGEAFF
>TRBJ1-6|TRBV6-2/TRBV6-3|.|.
TGTACCAGCAGTTTTGGGTCACCCCTCCACTTT
CTSSFGSPLHF
>TRBJ1-2|TRBV6-5|.|.
TGTGCCAGCAGTGGCTGGGGAGACTTAAACTATGGCTACACCTTC
CASSGWGDLNYGYTF
>TRBJ2-2|TRBV7-3|.|.
TGTGCCAGCAGCATGAACACCGGGGAGCTGTTTTTT
CASSMNTGELFF
>TRBJ1-2|TRBV6-2/TRBV6-3|few|.
TGTGCCGTCGAGGAGTCAGAGAACTATGGCTACACCTTC
CAVEESENYGYTF
>TRBJ1-1|TRBV12-3/TRBV12-4|.|.
TGTGCCAGCAGTCTAATGCGGGACGGTGAAGCTTTCTTT
CASSLMRDGEAFF
>TRBJ2-5|TRBV5-6|.|.
TGTGCCAGCAGCTTGGCGCCCTACCAAGAGACCCAGTACTTC
CASSLAPYQETQYF
>TRBJ2-6|TRBV6-6|once|.
TGTGCCAGCAAGGGCCAGAGCTCTGGGGCCAACGTCCTGACTTTC
CASKGQSSGANVLTF
>TRBJ1-2|TRBV5-1|.|.
TGCGCCAGCAGCTTCCTTGAGGGGAACTATGGCTACACCTTC
CASSFLEGNYGYTF
>TRBJ2-7|TRBV7-2|.|.
TGTGCCAGCAGCTTAGACCTCCGAGGCGGGGATCCCTACGAGCAGTACTTC
CASSLDLRGGDPYEQYF
>TRBJ1-1|TRBV7-3|many|TRBD1
TGTGCCAGCAGCCGAGGACAGGGGAGACCTGAAGCTTTCTTT
CASSRGQGRPEAFF
>TRBJ1-1|TRBV2|few|.
TGTGCCAGCAGATTTTCCGGCCAGAACACTGAAGCTTTCTTT
CASRFSGQNTEAFF
>TRBJ1-6|TRBV9|few|.
TGTGCCAGCAGCGAGAGGGGCGGGGCCAATTCACCCCTCCACTTT
CASSERGGANSPLHF
>TRBJ1-1|TRBV7-6|.|TRBD1
TGTGCCAGCAGCTACAGGGGGTTCACTGAAGCTTTCTTT
CASSYRGFTEAFF
>TRBJ1-2|TRBV4-1|.|.
TGCTCCAGCAGCCAAGATCCCCTATTCTATGGCTACACCTTC
CSSSQDPLFYGYTF